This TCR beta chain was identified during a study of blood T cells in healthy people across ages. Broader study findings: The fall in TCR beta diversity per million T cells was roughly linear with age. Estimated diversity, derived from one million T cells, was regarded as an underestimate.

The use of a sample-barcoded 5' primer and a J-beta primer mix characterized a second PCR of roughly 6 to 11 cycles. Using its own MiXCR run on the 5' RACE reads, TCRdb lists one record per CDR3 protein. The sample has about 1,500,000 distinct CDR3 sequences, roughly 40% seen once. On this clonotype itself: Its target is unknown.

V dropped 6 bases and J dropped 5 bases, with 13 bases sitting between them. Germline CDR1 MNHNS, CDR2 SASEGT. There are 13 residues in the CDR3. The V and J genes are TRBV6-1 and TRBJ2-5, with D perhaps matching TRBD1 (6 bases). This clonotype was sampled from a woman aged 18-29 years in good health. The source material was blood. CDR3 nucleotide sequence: TGTGCCAGCAGCCACACAGGGTGGGAGACCCAGTACTTC. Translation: CASSHTGWETQYF.